This TCR beta chain was observed in a study of blood T cell repertoires in COVID-19. Study-level background: There were acute and convalescent COVID-19 samples, and they came from the United States, Italy and Spain. From T cells, B-cell-depleted T cells, or PBMCs came the material, which was cDNA or gDNA.

CDR3 length equals 14 residues. V dropped 6 bases and J dropped 4 bases, with 15 bases sitting between them. CDR1 SQVTM and CDR2 ANQGSEA come from the germline V gene. Assay used: immunoSEQ multiplex PCR; TCRdb lists only in-frame clones, some missing. The table lists over 250,000 clones, around 89% of them singletons, with about 1% in the top ten. The TCR was taken from a woman aged 40 to 50 who had recovered from COVID-19. The specimen sequenced was peripheral blood. V and J are TRBV29-1 and TRBJ2-2, with D perhaps TRBD1 (6 bases). The CDR3 DNA sequence: TGCAGCGTCCCAACAGGGATGGGCACCGGGGAGCTGTTTTTT. Residues: CSVPTGMGTGELFF.